The rows below give T cell receptor beta chains drawn from one sample of a study of neurological immune-mediated disorders. TCRdb fed the 5' RACE reads into MiXCR, producing one record per CDR3 protein. Altogether tens of thousands of distinct CDR3 sequences are present, around 10% being singletons, with the ten largest covering around 2%. The specimen was PBMCs. Every receptor here comes from a man between 40 and 49 years old in good health. The CDR3 runs from the conserved cysteine through the conserved F or W. A D gene is named only where the DNA matches it firmly. For some rows the clone size is stated as once, few or many, or as a class when expanded; others skip it.

J gene: TRBJ2-1
clone size: NA
D gene: TRBD2
V gene: TRBV3-1
CDR3 protein: CASSQVVAGGPNEQFF
CDR3 DNA: TGTGCCAGCAGCCAAGTGGTAGCGGGGGGCCCCAATGAGCAGTTCTTC

J gene: TRBJ2-7
clone size: many
D gene: NA
V gene: TRBV5-1
CDR3 protein: CASSLASGSFSVQYF
CDR3 DNA: TGCGCCAGCAGCTTGGCGTCAGGGTCGTTTTCTGTGCAGTACTTC

J gene: TRBJ2-3
clone size: few
D gene: NA
V gene: TRBV19
CDR3 protein: CASRGSRDPSGDDTQYF
CDR3 DNA: TGTGCCAGTAGGGGTTCAAGGGATCCCTCCGGGGATGATACGCAGTATTTT

J gene: TRBJ2-5
clone size: many
D gene: NA
V gene: TRBV5-1
CDR3 protein: CASSRDGAGQLKTQYF
CDR3 DNA: TGCGCCAGCAGCAGGGATGGGGCGGGACAGCTAAAGACCCAGTACTTC

J gene: TRBJ2-7
clone size: many
D gene: NA
V gene: TRBV7-2
CDR3 protein: CASSLENGFEQYF
CDR3 DNA: TGTGCCAGCAGCTTAGAAAACGGGTTCGAGCAGTACTTC

J gene: TRBJ2-3
clone size: many
D gene: TRBD2
V gene: TRBV7-2
CDR3 protein: CAAGGGLTDTQYF
CDR3 DNA: TGTGCCGCGGGGGGGGGCCTCACAGATACGCAGTATTTT

J gene: TRBJ2-1
clone size: NA
D gene: TRBD2
V gene: TRBV7-2
CDR3 protein: CASSFLAGGAEQFF
CDR3 DNA: TGTGCCAGCAGCTTCTTAGCGGGGGGAGCTGAGCAGTTCTTC

J gene: TRBJ2-6
clone size: many
D gene: NA
V gene: TRBV7-8
CDR3 protein: CASSLGGISGANVLTF
CDR3 DNA: TGTGCCAGCAGCTTAGGGGGGATCTCTGGGGCCAACGTCCTGACTTTC

J gene: TRBJ1-1
clone size: many
D gene: NA
V gene: TRBV5-1
CDR3 protein: CASSLETTNTEAFF
CDR3 DNA: TGCGCCAGCAGCTTGGAAACAACTAACACTGAAGCTTTCTTT

J gene: TRBJ1-1
clone size: many
D gene: NA
V gene: TRBV14
CDR3 protein: CASSLGGQAFF
CDR3 DNA: TGTGCCAGCAGCCTAGGCGGCCAAGCTTTCTTT

J gene: TRBJ2-7
clone size: many
D gene: NA
V gene: TRBV5-1
CDR3 protein: CASSLESGPTYEQYF
CDR3 DNA: TGCGCCAGCAGCTTGGAGAGCGGGCCCACCTACGAGCAGTACTTC

J gene: TRBJ1-6
clone size: many
D gene: NA
V gene: TRBV12-3/TRBV12-4
CDR3 protein: CASSFRLPGDNSPLHF
CDR3 DNA: TGTGCCAGCAGTTTCCGTCTCCCTGGGGATAATTCACCCCTCCACTTT

J gene: TRBJ1-1
clone size: many
D gene: TRBD1
V gene: TRBV5-1
CDR3 protein: CASSSGTENTEAFF
CDR3 DNA: TGCGCCAGCAGCTCCGGGACAGAGAACACTGAAGCTTTCTTT

J gene: TRBJ2-7
clone size: many
D gene: TRBD1
V gene: TRBV7-9
CDR3 protein: CASSLAPGQGSYEQYF
CDR3 DNA: TGTGCCAGCAGCTTAGCCCCGGGACAGGGGTCCTACGAGCAGTACTTC

J gene: TRBJ2-3
clone size: many
D gene: TRBD2
V gene: TRBV12-3/TRBV12-4
CDR3 protein: CASSRTSGGTDTQYF
CDR3 DNA: TGTGCCAGCAGTCGTACTAGCGGGGGCACAGATACGCAGTATTTT

J gene: TRBJ2-3
clone size: many
D gene: TRBD2
V gene: TRBV10-3
CDR3 protein: CAIALAGGTDTQYF
CDR3 DNA: TGTGCCATCGCACTAGCGGGGGGCACAGATACGCAGTATTTT

J gene: TRBJ2-1
clone size: many
D gene: TRBD2
V gene: TRBV7-2
CDR3 protein: CASSFLDPRTSGMYLEQFF
CDR3 DNA: TGTGCCAGCAGCTTCCTAGACCCTAGGACTAGCGGGATGTACCTTGAGCAGTTCTTC

J gene: TRBJ2-1
clone size: many
D gene: TRBD2
V gene: TRBV24-1
CDR3 protein: CATSDPVAGGKYNEQFF
CDR3 DNA: TGTGCCACCAGTGATCCCGTCGCCGGGGGGAAATACAATGAGCAGTTCTTC

J gene: TRBJ2-1
clone size: many
D gene: NA
V gene: TRBV20-1
CDR3 protein: CSAEKGASKRAYNEQFF
CDR3 DNA: TGCAGTGCTGAGAAAGGGGCTAGTAAAAGGGCCTACAATGAGCAGTTCTTC

J gene: TRBJ2-5
clone size: many
D gene: NA
V gene: TRBV7-9
CDR3 protein: CASSLVWEFQETQYF
CDR3 DNA: TGTGCCAGCAGCTTAGTATGGGAGTTTCAAGAGACCCAGTACTTC

J gene: TRBJ2-3
clone size: many
D gene: TRBD2
V gene: TRBV20-1
CDR3 protein: CSPRWAGDVWGGTDTQYF
CDR3 DNA: TGCAGTCCTAGGTGGGCGGGAGACGTTTGGGGGGGCACAGATACGCAGTATTTT

J gene: TRBJ2-1
clone size: many
D gene: NA
V gene: TRBV7-8
CDR3 protein: CASSLVRGTVRAEQFF
CDR3 DNA: TGTGCCAGCAGCTTAGTTCGGGGGACAGTTCGGGCTGAGCAGTTCTTC

J gene: TRBJ2-3
clone size: many
D gene: NA
V gene: TRBV10-3
CDR3 protein: CAITRQLAGTDTQYF
CDR3 DNA: TGTGCCATCACCCGACAGTTGGCGGGCACAGATACGCAGTATTTT

J gene: TRBJ2-3
clone size: NA
D gene: TRBD2
V gene: TRBV7-2
CDR3 protein: CASSFSGGRGPLQTTSTDTQYF
CDR3 DNA: TGTGCCAGCAGCTTTAGCGGGGGCCGGGGGCCTCTCCAAACGACGAGCACAGATACGCAGTATTTT

J gene: TRBJ2-2
clone size: many
D gene: NA
V gene: TRBV6-1
CDR3 protein: CASKKPGFGELFF
CDR3 DNA: TGTGCCAGCAAGAAGCCGGGGTTCGGGGAGCTGTTTTTT

J gene: TRBJ2-7
clone size: many
D gene: TRBD1
V gene: TRBV5-1
CDR3 protein: CASSLEGTGFDEQYF
CDR3 DNA: TGCGCCAGCAGCTTGGAAGGGACAGGGTTCGACGAGCAGTACTTC

J gene: TRBJ1-1
clone size: many
D gene: NA
V gene: TRBV11-2
CDR3 protein: CASRDPGAAEAFF
CDR3 DNA: TGTGCCAGCAGGGACCCGGGGGCGGCTGAAGCTTTCTTT

J gene: TRBJ2-1
clone size: many
D gene: NA
V gene: TRBV29-1
CDR3 protein: CSVTQEWYDNEQFF
CDR3 DNA: TGCAGCGTGACCCAGGAGTGGTACGACAATGAGCAGTTCTTC

J gene: TRBJ1-2
clone size: many
D gene: NA
V gene: TRBV20-1
CDR3 protein: CSARASGDYGYTF
CDR3 DNA: TGCAGTGCTAGAGCATCAGGGGACTATGGCTACACCTTC

J gene: TRBJ2-7
clone size: many
D gene: NA
V gene: TRBV6-1
CDR3 protein: CASSDRGGLSYEQYF
CDR3 DNA: TGTGCCAGCAGTGACCGCGGGGGCCTGTCCTACGAGCAGTACTTC

J gene: TRBJ2-7
clone size: NA
D gene: NA
V gene: TRBV10-3
CDR3 protein: CAISEETRGLAYEQYF
CDR3 DNA: TGTGCCATCAGTGAGGAAACTAGGGGCCTAGCCTACGAGCAGTACTTC

J gene: TRBJ2-1
clone size: many
D gene: TRBD2
V gene: TRBV2
CDR3 protein: CASRGIAGGSSLDNEQFF
CDR3 DNA: TGTGCCAGCAGAGGGATAGCGGGAGGTTCCTCATTAGACAATGAGCAGTTCTTC

J gene: TRBJ2-7
clone size: many
D gene: NA
V gene: TRBV4-2
CDR3 protein: CASSQAHGTSYEQYF
CDR3 DNA: TGTGCCAGCAGCCAAGCCCACGGGACCTCCTACGAGCAGTACTTC

J gene: TRBJ1-1
clone size: many
D gene: NA
V gene: TRBV29-1
CDR3 protein: CSVVGNTEAFF
CDR3 DNA: TGCAGCGTTGTAGGGAACACTGAAGCTTTCTTT

J gene: TRBJ1-5
clone size: few
D gene: NA
V gene: TRBV28
CDR3 protein: CASNDVYSNQPQHF
CDR3 DNA: TGTGCCAGCAATGACGTTTATAGCAATCAGCCCCAGCATTTT

J gene: TRBJ2-5
clone size: many
D gene: TRBD2
V gene: TRBV12-3/TRBV12-4
CDR3 protein: CASSFSGRGLWETQYF
CDR3 DNA: TGTGCCAGCAGTTTTAGCGGGAGAGGACTTTGGGAGACCCAGTACTTC

J gene: TRBJ1-1
clone size: many
D gene: NA
V gene: TRBV5-1
CDR3 protein: CASSPGTGNTEAFF
CDR3 DNA: TGCGCCAGCAGCCCAGGGACCGGGAACACTGAAGCTTTCTTT

J gene: TRBJ1-2
clone size: many
D gene: TRBD1
V gene: TRBV27
CDR3 protein: CASSSETGFMGGYTF
CDR3 DNA: TGTGCCAGCAGTTCTGAGACAGGGTTTATGGGAGGCTACACCTTC

J gene: TRBJ1-2
clone size: few
D gene: TRBD1
V gene: TRBV6-1
CDR3 protein: CASSVATGGYGYTF
CDR3 DNA: TGTGCCAGCAGTGTCGCGACAGGGGGCTATGGCTACACCTTC

J gene: TRBJ2-5
clone size: many
D gene: NA
V gene: TRBV5-6
CDR3 protein: CASLTRKETQYF
CDR3 DNA: TGTGCCAGCTTGACTAGAAAAGAGACCCAGTACTTC

J gene: TRBJ2-1
clone size: many
D gene: NA
V gene: TRBV29-1
CDR3 protein: CSVALRSSYNEQFF
CDR3 DNA: TGCAGCGTGGCCCTACGAAGCTCCTACAATGAGCAGTTCTTC

J gene: TRBJ1-1
clone size: many
D gene: TRBD1
V gene: TRBV10-3
CDR3 protein: CAISESRQGNTEAFF
CDR3 DNA: TGTGCCATCAGTGAGTCGAGACAGGGGAACACTGAAGCTTTCTTT

J gene: TRBJ2-2
clone size: many
D gene: TRBD2
V gene: TRBV20-1
CDR3 protein: CSAPRTSGRTGELFF
CDR3 DNA: TGCAGTGCTCCCCGGACTAGCGGTCGGACCGGGGAGCTGTTTTTT

J gene: TRBJ2-6
clone size: NA
D gene: NA
V gene: TRBV12-3/TRBV12-4
CDR3 protein: CASSWRALLAGSGANVLTF
CDR3 DNA: TGTGCCAGCAGTTGGAGGGCCCTACTTGCTGGGTCTGGGGCCAACGTCCTGACTTTC

J gene: TRBJ1-3
clone size: many
D gene: TRBD1
V gene: TRBV25-1
CDR3 protein: CASSGGQGARNTIYF
CDR3 DNA: TGTGCCAGCAGTGGGGGACAGGGGGCGCGAAACACCATATATTTT

J gene: TRBJ2-6
clone size: many
D gene: TRBD1
V gene: TRBV6-5
CDR3 protein: CASNKGQGSGANVLTF
CDR3 DNA: TGTGCCAGCAACAAGGGACAGGGCTCTGGGGCCAACGTCCTGACTTTC

J gene: TRBJ2-2
clone size: many
D gene: TRBD1
V gene: TRBV5-5
CDR3 protein: CASSKGQYANTGELFF
CDR3 DNA: TGTGCCAGCAGCAAGGGACAGTACGCGAACACCGGGGAGCTGTTTTTT

J gene: TRBJ2-7
clone size: many
D gene: NA
V gene: TRBV11-2
CDR3 protein: CASSPGGVVVREQYF
CDR3 DNA: TGTGCCAGCAGCCCCGGCGGGGTAGTGGTACGCGAGCAGTACTTC

J gene: TRBJ2-7
clone size: once
D gene: NA
V gene: TRBV7-2
CDR3 protein: CASSAGATYEQYF
CDR3 DNA: TGTGCCAGCAGCGCAGGGGCGACCTACGAGCAGTACTTC

J gene: TRBJ2-3
clone size: many
D gene: NA
V gene: TRBV10-3
CDR3 protein: CAILTDTDTQYF
CDR3 DNA: TGTGCCATCCTAACGGATACAGATACGCAGTATTTT

J gene: TRBJ2-5
clone size: many
D gene: TRBD2
V gene: TRBV29-1
CDR3 protein: CSVDSSGSPETQYF
CDR3 DNA: TGCAGCGTTGATAGTAGCGGGAGCCCAGAGACCCAGTACTTC

J gene: TRBJ2-3
clone size: NA
D gene: NA
V gene: TRBV11-2
CDR3 protein: CASSSVRGRGETQYF
CDR3 DNA: TGTGCCAGCAGCTCGGTGAGGGGTCGAGGTGAGACGCAGTATTTT

J gene: TRBJ2-3
clone size: many
D gene: TRBD2
V gene: TRBV11-2
CDR3 protein: CASSTGTSGRILTDTQYF
CDR3 DNA: TGTGCCAGCAGCACCGGGACTAGCGGGAGGATTCTTACTGATACGCAGTATTTT

J gene: TRBJ2-7
clone size: NA
D gene: TRBD1
V gene: TRBV20-1
CDR3 protein: CSASSVTGGDEQYF
CDR3 DNA: TGCAGTGCTAGTTCTGTGACAGGGGGGGACGAGCAGTACTTC